The sequence of this T cell receptor beta chain was determined in a study of T cell repertoires in cytomegalovirus infection. One entry per CDR3 protein, called by TCRdb with MiXCR from the reads. The data show roughly 860,000 distinct CDR3 sequences, approximately 32% seen once. Germline V gene data show CDR1 as MNHEY and CDR2 as SVGEGT. V was clipped by 2 bases and J by 0 bases, with 14 bases between them. The CDR3 sequence is 16 residues long. A note on this clonotype: Its antigen is undetermined.

This receptor was identified in a human donor in good health (CMV status not recorded). Some clones in this sample may be carry-over from other donors' samples. The V and J genes are TRBV6-2 or TRBV6-3 and TRBJ2-7; a possible D gene is TRBD2 (6 bases). This specimen consisted of cultured CD8+ T cells from PBMCs, obtained from culture after CMV antigen stimulation. In nucleotides, the CDR3 is TGTGCCAGCAGTTACCCGGCTAGCGCAAGCTCCTACGAGCAGTACTTC. Translating gives CASSYPASASSYEQYF.